These 5 T cell receptor beta chains originate from one sample sequenced in a study of cytomegalovirus exposure and HLA in healthy donors. Sequenced by immunoSEQ multiplex PCR; TCRdb stores in-frame clones only, minus some. Here the sample spans roughly 75,000 clones, 90% to 95% being singletons. What was sequenced was PBMCs. These receptors were taken from a woman younger than 30 in good health and CMV-seronegative.

The rearrangement uses TRBV15 and TRBJ2-1; possibly TRBD1 for D (5 bases). V was trimmed by 2 bases and J by 9 bases, leaving 14 bases between them. This CDR3 has 14 residues. The V gene's germline CDR1 is LNHNV and CDR2 YYDKDF (reference sequence). The CDR3 spells CATSRKRGLGEQFF. The CDR3 DNA reads TGTGCCACCAGCAGAAAAAGGGGTCTAGGTGAGCAGTTCTTC.

This chain links TRBV7-9 with TRBJ2-3; tentatively, D is TRBD2 (6 bases). CDR1 and CDR2 from the germline V gene are SEHNR and FQNEAQ (reference sequence). Trimming left V 6 bases short and J 3 bases short, with 19 bases between. The CDR3 contains 16 residues. The CDR3, as DNA: TGTGCCAGCAGATACACGCGCGGGGAAGCAACAGATACGCAGTATTTT. It specifies CASRYTRGEATDTQYF.

The gene calls are TRBV19 and TRBJ1-1; 7 nucleotides align to TRBD1. The CDR3 runs to 13 residues. Unmatched junction bases numbered 4, after V lost 4 bases and J lost 5 bases. Germline CDR1 reads LNHDA; CDR2 reads SQIVND (reference sequence). Here the CDR3 reads CASSRQGKTEAFF. In DNA, the CDR3 is TGTGCCAGTAGTAGACAGGGTAAGACTGAAGCTTTCTTT. The full variable domain, its missing parts supplied by reference TRBV19 and TRBJ1-1, is DGGITQSPKYLFRKEGQNVTLSCEQNLNHDAMYWYRQDPGQGLRLIYYSQIVNDFQKGDIAEGYSVSREKKESFPLTVTSAQKNPTAFYLCASSRQGKTEAFFGQGTRLTVV.

The gene calls are TRBV11-2 and TRBJ1-1; D is possibly TRBD1 (5 bases). Trimming shortened V by 4 bases and J by 3 bases, and 6 bases separated the two germline ends. The germline CDR1 and CDR2 sequences are SGHAT and FQNNGV. The CDR3 totals 12 residues. The CDR3 loop reads CASSSTDTEAFF. CDR3 DNA sequence: TGTGCCAGCAGCTCGACAGACACTGAAGCTTTCTTT.

The rearrangement uses TRBV7-9 and TRBJ2-7; 8 positions agree with TRBD1. J gave up 5 bases and V 5 bases, and 14 bases lay outside the gene matches. This CDR3 comprises 16 residues. The germline V gene has CDR1 SEHNR and CDR2 FQNEAQ (reference sequence). CDR3 residues: CASSPRPGTGPNEQYF. Here the CDR3 DNA reads TGTGCCAGCAGCCCCAGGCCCGGGACAGGCCCCAACGAGCAGTACTTC. Full variable domain (outside the CDR3, taken from reference TRBV7-9 and TRBJ2-7): DTGVSQNPRHKITKRGQNVTFRCDPISEHNRLYWYRQTLGQGPEFLTYFQNEAQLEKSRLLSDRFSAERPKGSFSTLEIQRTEQGDSAMYLCASSPRPGTGPNEQYFGPGTRLTVT.